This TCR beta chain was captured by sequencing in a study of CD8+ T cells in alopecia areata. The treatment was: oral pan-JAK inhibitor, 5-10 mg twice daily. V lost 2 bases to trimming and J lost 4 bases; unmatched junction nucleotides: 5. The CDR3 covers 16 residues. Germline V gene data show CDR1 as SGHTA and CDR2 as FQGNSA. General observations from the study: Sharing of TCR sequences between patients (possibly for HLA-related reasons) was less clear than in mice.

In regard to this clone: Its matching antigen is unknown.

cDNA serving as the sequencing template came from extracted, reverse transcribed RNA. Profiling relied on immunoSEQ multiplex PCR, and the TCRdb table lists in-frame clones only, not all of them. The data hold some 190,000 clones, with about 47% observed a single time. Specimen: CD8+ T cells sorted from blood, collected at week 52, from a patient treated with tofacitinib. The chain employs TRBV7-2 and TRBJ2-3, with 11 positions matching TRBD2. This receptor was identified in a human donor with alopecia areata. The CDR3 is CASSLISGGASDTQYF. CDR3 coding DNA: TGTGCCAGCAGCTTAATTAGCGGGGGGGCCTCAGATACGCAGTATTTT.